This entry lists 11 T cell receptor beta chains sequenced from one sample in a study of T cell responses to AZD1222 COVID-19 vaccine. The assay was immunoSEQ multiplex PCR, and TCRdb's table has in-frame clones only and misses some. The top ten hold 4.7% of the sample, which has about 140,000 clones, 89% seen once. The material was peripheral blood, obtained on day 0 of AZD1222 vaccination. The receptors originated from an adult in good health.

The chain joins TRBV4-2 to TRBJ2-7; 10 bases line up with TRBD1. V lost 4 bases, J lost 6 bases, and 12 bases stayed unmatched. The CDR3 runs to 16 residues. Germline loops: CDR1 LGHNA, CDR2 YNFKEQ. The CDR3 nucleotides read TGTGCCAGCAGCCTCCTCAGCGGGACAGGGGTAGGCGAGCAGTACTTC. It specifies CASSLLSGTGVGEQYF.

This clone was seen once. The chain recombines TRBV3-1 (or the pseudogene TRBV3-2) with TRBJ2-3; perhaps TRBD2 as D (5 bases). This CDR3 is built from 13 residues. The V gene's germline CDR1 is LGHDT and CDR2 YNNKEL (reference sequence). V was shortened by 5 bases and J by 4 bases, with 10 bases between the two germline ends. The CDR3 region is CASSSDGADTQYF. CDR3 bases: TGTGCCAGCAGCTCAGACGGGGCAGATACGCAGTATTTT.

This chain connects TRBV5-1 to TRBJ1-6; D possibly corresponds to TRBD1 (6 bases). CDR3 length: 15 residues. Germline CDR1 is SGHRS and CDR2 is YFSETQ. Trimming stripped 3 bases from V and 7 bases from J, with 14 bases between. The CDR3 bases are TGCGCCAGCAGCTCATCAGGGGCGTCGAATTCACCCCTCCACTTT. Residues: CASSSSGASNSPLHF.

This clone was found once. The chain carries TRBV19 and TRBJ1-3, with D uncertain. This CDR3 has 14 amino acids. Trimming pared 4 bases from V and 2 bases from J, leaving 9 bases between. Germline CDR1 reads LNHDA; CDR2 reads SQIVND (reference sequence). CDR3 sequence: CASSTGKAGNTIYF. CDR3 DNA sequence: TGTGCCAGTAGTACCGGGAAGGCTGGAAACACCATATATTTT.

The V call is TRBV6-4, the J call TRBJ1-5; possible D gene TRBD1, 5 bases. Germline V lookup: CDR1 MRHNA, CDR2 SNTAGT. The ends were cut back, 3 bases at V and 7 bases at J, with 10 bases in the middle. This CDR3 comprises 13 residues. CDR3 sequence: CASSETQEQPQHF. CDR3 DNA: TGTGCCAGCAGTGAGACACAGGAGCAGCCCCAGCATTTT.

This clone was seen just once. The genes are TRBV28 and TRBJ1-2, with no clear D. Germline lookup yields CDR1 MDHEN and CDR2 SYDVKM. This CDR3 is built from 11 residues. Trimming took 2 bases from V and 8 from J, leaving 6 bases between them. CDR3 region: CASSLGLGYTF. The DNA of the CDR3 is TGTGCCAGCAGTTTAGGGCTCGGCTACACCTTC.

The chain uses TRBV10-3 and TRBJ2-3; TRBD1 is a possible D gene (5 bases). This CDR3 is 15 amino acids long. The V gene lost 3 bases and the J gene lost 0 bases, with 10 bases spanning the gap. In germline, CDR1 is ENHRY, CDR2 SYGVKD. CDR3 DNA sequence: TGTGCCATCAGTGACAGGACAAGGAGCACAGATACGCAGTATTTT. Translation gives CAISDRTRSTDTQYF.

This chain links TRBV7-9 with TRBJ2-7; D remains unclear. V lost 0 bases and J lost 5, with 11 bases in between. This CDR3 contains 14 residues. Germline V gene lookup returns CDR1 SEHNR and CDR2 FQNEAQ (reference sequence). CDR3 DNA sequence: TGTGCCAGCAGCTTAGCGCTTGTGAATGACGAGCAGTACTTC. This sequence encodes CASSLALVNDEQYF.

This clone is termed medium-sized. The chain joins TRBV11-1 to TRBJ1-2; no clear D gene. CDR3 size: 16 residues. Germline CDR1 SGHAT, CDR2 FQDESV (reference sequence). V lost 0 bases and J 8 bases, leaving 19 bases between the germline ends. The CDR3 here is CASSLAPASRSFGYTF. As DNA, the CDR3 is TGTGCCAGCAGCTTAGCGCCGGCCTCTAGGTCTTTCGGCTACACCTTC.

V gene TRBV9 combines with J gene TRBJ2-2; 12 bases align to TRBD2. The junction had 2 bases not matched to a gene; V was cut back by 3 bases and J by 8 bases. Germline V gene sequence: CDR1 SGDLS, CDR2 YYNGEE. The CDR3 is 14 residues long. CDR3 nucleotide sequence: TGTGCCAGCAGCGCGACTAGCGGGAGAGGGGAGCTGTTTTTT. Translation gives CASSATSGRGELFF.

The V call is TRBV27, the J call TRBJ2-1; D perhaps matches TRBD2 (6 bases). This CDR3 contains 17 residues. Germline-derived CDR1 and CDR2 are MNHEY and SMNVEV (reference sequence). Trimming removed 6 bases at V and 7 bases at J, with 25 bases between. The CDR3 spells CASSAPAVTSPLNEQFF. The CDR3 DNA is TGTGCCAGCAGCGCCCCTGCTGTGACTAGTCCATTGAATGAGCAGTTCTTC.